Below, 30 T cell receptor beta chains from the same sample are listed, as sequenced in a study of blood T cell repertoires in COVID-19. The table came from immunoSEQ multiplex PCR; TCRdb's copy has only in-frame clones and leaves some out. The table lists around 210,000 clones, about 82% of them singletons. The sample was peripheral blood. These receptors came from a man aged 50 to 60 with COVID-19, enrolled during active disease.

This clone was found many times. The V call is TRBV28, the J call TRBJ2-7, with 14 bases aligning to TRBD2. The CDR3 is 15 residues long. Germline V CDR1 and CDR2: MDHEN, SYDVKM. V lost 6 bases and J lost 4; bases outside the gene matches: 5. In DNA form, the CDR3 reads TGTGCCAGCAGGCGCGGGACTAGCGGGGGATACGAGCAGTACTTC. Translation: CASRRGTSGGYEQYF.

CDR3 coding DNA: TGTGCCAGTAGTGTTCAAAACAGGGTCGGCGAGCAGTACTTC. Encoded protein: CASSVQNRVGEQYF. The chain uses TRBV19 and TRBJ2-7; tentatively, D is TRBD1 (6 bases). The CDR3 sequence is 14 residues long. V dropped 5 bases and J dropped 6 bases, with 17 bases sitting between them. Germline CDR1 is LNHDA and CDR2 is SQIVND (reference sequence).

The chain is built from TRBV19 and TRBJ2-3, with 13 bases that match TRBD2. After removal of 5 bases from V and 3 bases from J, the junction contained 5 bases not matched to a gene. The CDR3 contains 16 residues. Germline V lookup: CDR1 LNHDA, CDR2 SQIVND (reference sequence). The CDR3 spells CASSRTSGGFTDTQYF. The CDR3 DNA sequence: TGTGCCAGTAGTCGGACTAGCGGGGGATTTACAGATACGCAGTATTTT.

This sequence joins TRBV2 and TRBJ2-2; 12 positions agree with TRBD2. The CDR3 is 15 amino acids. CDR1 is SNHLY, CDR2 FYNNEI, per germline. The J segment lost 4 bases and the V segment lost 6 bases, leaving 3 bases of the junction unmatched. The CDR3 DNA follows: TGTGCCAGCAGCGCGGGACTAGCGGGCACCGGGGAGCTGTTTTTT. Translating gives CASSAGLAGTGELFF.

The chain joins TRBV2 to TRBJ2-7, with TRBD2 identical over 9 bases. CDR3 length: 14 amino acids. V shed 10 bases, J shed 0 bases, and the junction held 7 bases outside the gene matches. CDR1 is SNHLY, CDR2 FYNNEI, per germline. The CDR3 sequence is CAISGGSSSYEQYF. CDR3 bases: TGTGCCATCAGCGGGGGGTCGAGCTCCTACGAGCAGTACTTC.

This chain joins TRBV10-2 and TRBJ1-1; 9 bases are a match to TRBD1. V trimming: 4 bases; J trimming: 1 base; junction bases outside the gene matches: 4. The CDR3 is 15 residues long. Germline CDR1 WSHSY, CDR2 SAAADI. In nucleotides, the CDR3 is TGCGCCAGCAGTGGTCGGGACAGGGAGAACACTGAAGCTTTCTTT. Translated, it gives CASSGRDRENTEAFF.

This rearrangement joins TRBV7-8 to TRBJ2-1, with 9 positions matching TRBD1. The V segment lost 5 bases and the J segment 8 bases; nucleotides outside the gene matches: 7. Per the germline V gene, CDR1 is SGHVS and CDR2 is FQNEAQ. The CDR3 totals 14 residues. The CDR3, as DNA: TGTGCCAGCAGCCGGGACAGGGTGGGCGATGAGCAGTTCTTC. This gives the protein CASSRDRVGDEQFF.

The CDR3 loop is CARTAGASNTGELFF. The CDR3 bases are TGTGCCAGGACGGCGGGGGCCTCGAACACCGGGGAGCTGTTTTTT. The chain recombines TRBV7-9 with TRBJ2-2; TRBD2 is a possible D gene (7 bases). V was clipped by 9 bases and J by 0 bases, with 14 bases between them. The CDR3 consists of 15 residues. The V gene's germline CDR1 is SEHNR and CDR2 FQNEAQ (reference sequence).

The rearrangement links TRBV9 to TRBJ1-2; the D is unclear. Trimming took 0 bases from V and 7 from J, leaving 13 bases between them. Looked up from germline, CDR1 is SGDLS and CDR2 is YYNGEE. The CDR3 runs 14 residues. Written as DNA, the CDR3 is TGTGCCAGCAGCGTAGATGAGGATCCCCTTGGCTACACCTTC. Its translation: CASSVDEDPLGYTF. Looking up the rest from reference TRBV9 and TRBJ1-2 gives the full variable domain: DSGVTQTPKHLITATGQRVTLRCSPRSGDLSVYWYQQSLDQGLQFLIQYYNGEERAKGNILERFSAQQFPDLHSELNLSSLELGDSALYFCASSVDEDPLGYTFGSGTRLTVV.

The J gene is TRBJ1-3, the V gene TRBV28; D not certain. This CDR3 comprises 14 residues. V lost 5 bases and J lost 0, with 8 bases in between. The V gene's germline CDR1 is MDHEN and CDR2 SYDVKM. The CDR3 here is CASSIQVSGNTIYF. DNA of the CDR3: TGTGCCAGCAGTATTCAGGTCTCTGGAAACACCATATATTTT. Drawing the rest from reference TRBV28 and TRBJ1-3, the complete variable domain is DVKVTQSSRYLVKRTGEKVFLECVQDMDHENMFWYRQDPGLGLRLIYFSYDVKMKEKGDIPEGYSVSREKKERFSLILESASTNQTSMYLCASSIQVSGNTIYFGEGSWLTVV.

The J gene is TRBJ2-1, the V gene TRBV30, with 10 bases fitting TRBD1. Trimming removed 1 base from V and 4 bases from J; junction bases left unmatched: 7. The CDR3 sequence is 16 residues long. In germline, CDR1 is GTSNPN, CDR2 SVGIG (reference sequence). The CDR3 reads CAWSAETGGAYNEQFF. As DNA, the CDR3 is TGTGCCTGGAGTGCCGAGACAGGGGGCGCGTACAATGAGCAGTTCTTC.

Only one count was recorded for this clone. The chain is built from TRBV5-1 and TRBJ1-6; 9 bases line up with TRBD1. The CDR3 runs to 15 residues. The junction had 1 base not matched to a gene; V was cut back by 0 bases and J by 6 bases. Germline loops: CDR1 SGHRS, CDR2 YFSETQ. The CDR3 protein is CASSLGTGVNSPLHF. The CDR3 DNA is TGCGCCAGCAGCTTGGGGACAGGGGTTAATTCACCCCTCCACTTT.

The chain recombines TRBV18 with TRBJ1-1, with a weak D call TRBD1 (6 bases). Between the trimmed V and J ends, which lost 3 bases and 6 bases, there was a span of 11 bases. The germline V gene encodes CDR1 KGHSH and CDR2 LQKENI. The CDR3 has 13 residues. The CDR3 region has the DNA TGTGCCAGCTCACCGGACAGATCGGCTGAAGCTTTCTTT. Encoded protein: CASSPDRSAEAFF.

J is TRBJ2-2 and V is TRBV5-6; 10 bases are shared with TRBD2. The CDR3 is 17 amino acids. Per the germline V gene, CDR1 is SGHDT and CDR2 is YYEEEE. V lost 4 bases and J lost 1; bases outside the gene matches: 7. The CDR3 region is CASSSRRLAGNTGELFF. The DNA of the CDR3 is TGTGCCAGCAGCAGTAGGCGACTAGCGGGGAACACCGGGGAGCTGTTTTTT.

The chain couples TRBV4-2 to TRBJ2-2; D ambiguous. The V and J ends lost 0 bases and 3 bases respectively, with 5 bases between them. This CDR3 has 14 amino acids. The germline V gene encodes CDR1 LGHNA and CDR2 YNFKEQ. CDR3: CASSQDSYTGELFF. DNA for the CDR3: TGTGCCAGCAGCCAAGATAGTTACACCGGGGAGCTGTTTTTT.

This chain links TRBV2 with TRBJ2-7; D possibly corresponds to TRBD2 (6 bases). Per the germline V gene, CDR1 is SNHLY and CDR2 is FYNNEI. The germline V and J ends were trimmed by 7 bases and 2 bases, with 12 bases remaining between them. This CDR3 is built from 13 residues. The CDR3 loop reads CASNVGGPYEQYF. The CDR3 nucleotides are TGTGCCAGCAACGTCGGAGGGCCCTACGAGCAGTACTTC.

V usage is TRBV29-1 and J usage is TRBJ2-4; 9 nucleotides agree with TRBD1. The J segment lost 7 bases and the V segment lost 7 bases, leaving 11 bases of the junction unmatched. Per the germline V gene, CDR1 is SQVTM and CDR2 is ANQGSEA. The CDR3 runs 14 residues. This CDR3 is CSGSAGTGRNIQYF. As DNA, the CDR3 is TGCAGCGGATCAGCCGGGACAGGGCGGAACATTCAGTACTTC.

The table lists this clone with a count of one. The CDR3 coding sequence is TGTGCCAGCACCTCTTCCACCCCCCTTTCCCGGGACAGACTCTACGAGCAGTACTTC. Encoded protein: CASTSSTPLSRDRLYEQYF. The genes are TRBV28 and TRBJ2-7; 7 positions match TRBD1. With 7 bases clipped from V and 3 bases from J, the junction kept 24 bases outside the gene matches. This CDR3 is 19 amino acids long. Germline lookup yields CDR1 MDHEN and CDR2 SYDVKM.

The chain recombines TRBV4-3 with TRBJ2-5; 8 nucleotides match TRBD1. Trimming removed 0 bases from V and 5 bases from J; junction bases left unmatched: 8. The V gene's germline CDR1 is LGHNA and CDR2 YSLEER. The CDR3 loop spans 16 amino acids. The CDR3 coding sequence is TGCGCCAGCAGCCAAGACTTAGGGACAGGCGGGGAGACCCAGTACTTC. This gives the protein CASSQDLGTGGETQYF.

The chain carries TRBV5-1 and TRBJ2-2; 11 bases are shared with TRBD2. V trimming: 0 bases; J trimming: 5 bases; junction bases outside the gene matches: 6. In germline, CDR1 is SGHRS, CDR2 YFSETQ. The CDR3 loop spans 17 amino acids. CDR3 sequence: CASSLVVAGGPTGELFF. For the CDR3, the DNA is TGCGCCAGCAGCTTGGTCGTAGCGGGGGGGCCTACCGGGGAGCTGTTTTTT.

V gene TRBV7-2 combines with J gene TRBJ1-3; the match to TRBD1 covers 9 bases. The CDR3 runs 18 residues. With 0 bases clipped from V and 0 bases from J, the junction kept 6 bases outside the gene matches. CDR1 SGHTA and CDR2 FQGNSA come from the germline V gene. CDR3 loop: CASSLAPGTGSSGNTIYF. The DNA of the CDR3 is TGTGCCAGCAGCTTAGCCCCCGGGACAGGGAGCTCTGGAAACACCATATATTTT.

This clone was seen more than once but under ten times. The chain couples TRBV30 to TRBJ1-1; no firm D call. CDR3 length equals 12 residues. Trimming removed 5 bases from V and 1 base from J, with 8 bases in between. Germline loops: CDR1 GTSNPN, CDR2 SVGIG (reference sequence). This CDR3 is CAWPWQNTEAFF. The CDR3 DNA reads as TGTGCCTGGCCCTGGCAGAACACTGAAGCTTTCTTT.

This clone came up a few times. This chain joins TRBV5-8 and TRBJ1-2; weak D call: TRBD1 (6 bases). Germline CDR1 and CDR2: SGHTS and YDEGEE. The CDR3 loop spans 11 amino acids. Trimming took 5 bases from V and 14 from J, leaving 16 bases between them. CDR3 sequence reads: CASRGAGLRTF. Written as DNA, the CDR3 is TGTGCCAGCAGGGGGGCCGGGTTGAGGACCTTC.

A few counts support this clone. This chain connects TRBV7-2 to TRBJ1-6; the match to TRBD1 covers 7 bases. After removal of 6 bases from V and 7 bases from J, the junction contained 6 bases not matched to a gene. The CDR3 consists of 14 residues. Germline V CDR1 and CDR2: SGHTA, FQGNSA. CDR3 protein: CASRVTGPNSPLHF. The CDR3 DNA reads TGTGCCAGCAGGGTGACAGGGCCAAATTCACCCCTCCACTTT. Full variable domain (rest looked up from reference TRBV7-2 and TRBJ1-6): GAGVSQSPSNKVTEKGKDVELRCDPISGHTALYWYRQSLGQGLEFLIYFQGNSAPDKSGLPSDRFSAERTGGSVSTLTIQRTQQEDSAVYLCASRVTGPNSPLHFGNGTRLTVT.

This chain uses TRBV12-3 or TRBV12-4 with TRBJ1-1; possibly TRBD1 for D (5 bases). This CDR3 contains 13 residues. The germline V and J ends were trimmed by 2 bases and 14 bases, with 18 bases remaining between them. CDR3 sequence reads: CASSLQGRWKSFF. CDR3 DNA sequence: TGTGCCAGCAGTTTACAGGGAAGGTGGAAGTCGTTCTTT.

The gene calls are TRBV11-2 and TRBJ2-7, with D possibly matching TRBD1 (5 bases). This CDR3 region has 14 residues. The germline V gene encodes CDR1 SGHAT and CDR2 FQNNGV. Trimming removed 1 base from V and 3 bases from J, with 10 bases in between. This CDR3 reads CASSLVDSHYEQYF. In nucleotides, the CDR3 is TGTGCCAGCAGCTTAGTAGACAGTCACTACGAGCAGTACTTC.

The chain employs TRBV10-3 and TRBJ2-6; D gene ambiguous. This CDR3 has 14 amino acids. Germline-derived CDR1 and CDR2 are ENHRY and SYGVKD. V shed 6 bases and J shed 3 bases, with 9 bases lying between them. CDR3 protein: CAISAGLGANVLTF. The CDR3, as DNA: TGTGCCATCAGCGCAGGCCTTGGGGCCAACGTCCTGACTTTC.

DNA of the CDR3: TGTGCCAGCAGCTCGGACAGGACCTACGAGCAGTACTTC. As protein: CASSSDRTYEQYF. This chain links TRBV11-1 with TRBJ2-7, with 7 bases matching TRBD1. This CDR3 comprises 13 residues. V was clipped by 4 bases and J by 2 bases; unmatched bases: 2. CDR1 and CDR2 (germline): SGHAT, FQDESV (reference sequence).

The V and J genes are TRBV5-1 and TRBJ1-6, with 10 nucleotides matching TRBD1. Unmatched junction bases numbered 7, after V lost 0 bases and J lost 7 bases. Looked up from germline, CDR1 is SGHRS and CDR2 is YFSETQ. The CDR3 runs 17 residues. The CDR3 nucleotides read TGCGCCAGCAGCTTGGAGGGACAGGGGAGAGGAAATTCACCCCTCCACTTT. Protein: CASSLEGQGRGNSPLHF.

The rearrangement joins TRBV11-3 to TRBJ2-3, with D uncertain. Germline values: CDR1 SGHNT, CDR2 YENEEA. This CDR3 region has 12 residues. The V end was cut by 0 bases, the J end by 8 bases, with 6 bases between. As DNA, the CDR3 is TGTGCCAGCAGCTTAGAGGGCAGTACGCAGTATTTT. It encodes CASSLEGSTQYF.